This entry is about one TCR beta chain. TEMRA cells were FACS-enriched, while CD8+ and CD4+ T cells were negatively isolated. CDR1 and CDR2 (germline): MNHEY, SVGAGI. The CDR3 spans 13 residues. Trimming pared 5 bases from V and 1 base from J, leaving 8 bases between. The data derive from a study of CD8 T cells in Susac syndrome. Random hexamers primed reverse transcription of about 0.45 to 1 ug RNA. TCRdb analysed the immunoSEQ multiplex PCR reads with MiXCR anew, one entry per CDR3 protein. The data show approximately 190,000 distinct CDR3 sequences, with approximately 94% seen just once and 0.09% to 0.1% held by the top ten.

The source material was CD4+ T cells from PBMCs. The receptor's source is a human donor with Susac syndrome. This rearrangement joins TRBV6-5 to TRBJ1-1; D unclear. This CDR3 is CASSATPNTEAFF. In nucleotides, the CDR3 is TGTGCCAGCAGTGCGACCCCGAACACTGAAGCTTTCTTT.